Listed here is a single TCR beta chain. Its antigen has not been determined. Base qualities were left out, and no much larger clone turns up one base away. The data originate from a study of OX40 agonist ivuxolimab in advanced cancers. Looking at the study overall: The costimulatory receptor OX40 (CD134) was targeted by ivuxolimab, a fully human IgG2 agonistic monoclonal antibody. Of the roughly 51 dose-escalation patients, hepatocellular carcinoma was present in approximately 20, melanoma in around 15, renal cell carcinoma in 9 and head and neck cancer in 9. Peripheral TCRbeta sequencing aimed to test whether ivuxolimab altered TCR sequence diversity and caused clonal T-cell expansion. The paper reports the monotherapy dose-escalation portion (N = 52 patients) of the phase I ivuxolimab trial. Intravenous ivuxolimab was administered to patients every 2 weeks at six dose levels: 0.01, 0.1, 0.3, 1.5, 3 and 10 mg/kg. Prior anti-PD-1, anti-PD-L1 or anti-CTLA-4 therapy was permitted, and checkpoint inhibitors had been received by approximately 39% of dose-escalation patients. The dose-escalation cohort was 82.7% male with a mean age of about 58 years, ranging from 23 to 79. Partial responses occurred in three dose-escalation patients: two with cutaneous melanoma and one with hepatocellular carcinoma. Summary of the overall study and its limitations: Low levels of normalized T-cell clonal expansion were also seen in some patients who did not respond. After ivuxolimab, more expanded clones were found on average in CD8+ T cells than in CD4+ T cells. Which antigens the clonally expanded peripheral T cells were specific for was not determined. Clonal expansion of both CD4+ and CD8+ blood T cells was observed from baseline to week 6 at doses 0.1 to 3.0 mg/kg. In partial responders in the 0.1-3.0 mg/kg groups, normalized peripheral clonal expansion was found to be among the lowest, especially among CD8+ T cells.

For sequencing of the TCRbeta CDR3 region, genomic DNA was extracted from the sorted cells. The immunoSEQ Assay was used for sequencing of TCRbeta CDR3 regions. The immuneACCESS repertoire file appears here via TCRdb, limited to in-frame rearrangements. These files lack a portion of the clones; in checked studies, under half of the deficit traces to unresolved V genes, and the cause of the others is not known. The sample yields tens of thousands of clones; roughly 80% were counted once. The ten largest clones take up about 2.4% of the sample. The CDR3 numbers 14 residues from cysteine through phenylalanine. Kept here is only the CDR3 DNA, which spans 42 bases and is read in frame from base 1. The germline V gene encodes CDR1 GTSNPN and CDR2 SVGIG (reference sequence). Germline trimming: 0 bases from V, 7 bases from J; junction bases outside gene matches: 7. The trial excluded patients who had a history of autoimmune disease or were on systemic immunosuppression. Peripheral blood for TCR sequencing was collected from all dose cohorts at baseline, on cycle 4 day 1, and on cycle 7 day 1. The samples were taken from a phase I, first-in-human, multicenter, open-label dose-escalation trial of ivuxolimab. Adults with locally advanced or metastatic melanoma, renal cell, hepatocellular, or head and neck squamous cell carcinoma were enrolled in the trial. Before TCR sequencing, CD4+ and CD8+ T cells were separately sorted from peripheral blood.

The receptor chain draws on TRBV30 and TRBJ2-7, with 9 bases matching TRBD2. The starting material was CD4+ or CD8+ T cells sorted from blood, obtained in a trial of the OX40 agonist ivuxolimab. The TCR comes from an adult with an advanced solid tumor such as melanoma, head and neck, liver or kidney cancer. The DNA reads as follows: TGTGCCTGGAGTGTAGGAGCGGGAGGTGTTGAGCAGTACTTC. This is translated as CAWSVGAGGVEQYF.